Each of the 30 T cell receptor beta chains below was sequenced from the same sample in a study of cytomegalovirus exposure and HLA in healthy donors. 13 Jbeta primers and 60 Vbeta primers were used for the PCR. Sequenced by immunoSEQ multiplex PCR; TCRdb stores in-frame clones only, minus some. The sample lists 150,000 to 200,000 clones; around 77% were seen once. Sequenced material: PBMCs. The receptors originated from a woman aged 25 to 45 in good health and CMV-seronegative.

The chain joins TRBV7-9 to TRBJ1-6; no reliable D call. CDR1 is SEHNR and CDR2 is FQNEAQ in the germline V gene (reference sequence). The CDR3 is 18 amino acids. V lost 3 bases to trimming and J lost 9 bases, with 24 bases between them. For the CDR3, the DNA is TGTGCCAGCAGCTTTATCCCACTGCCGGCAGGAATATCTTCACCCCTCCACTTT. Encoded protein: CASSFIPLPAGISSPLHF.

This CDR3 reads CASSLPSGREETQYF. In DNA form, the CDR3 reads TGTGCCAGCAGCTTGCCTAGCGGGAGGGAAGAGACCCAGTACTTC. The chain couples TRBV5-6 to TRBJ2-5; 12 bases fit TRBD2. CDR1 and CDR2 (germline): SGHDT, YYEEEE. This CDR3 is 15 amino acids long. The V gene end was trimmed by 1 base and the J gene end by 3 bases; junction bases not matched to a gene: 1.

The chain carries TRBV5-1 and TRBJ2-2, with TRBD2 as a possible D gene (6 bases). This CDR3 comprises 14 residues. Germline V gene lookup returns CDR1 SGHRS and CDR2 YFSETQ. V was cut by 2 bases and J by 6 bases, with 11 bases left in between. DNA of the CDR3: TGCGCCAGCAGCTTTAATAGCGGCCCCGGGGAGCTGTTTTTT. Translation: CASSFNSGPGELFF.

The rearrangement uses TRBV9 and TRBJ1-2; D may be TRBD1 (6 bases). From germline, CDR1 is SGDLS and CDR2 YYNGEE. This CDR3 is built from 15 residues. Trimming removed 0 bases at V and 4 bases at J, with 13 bases between. The CDR3 spells CASSVARGNGYGYTF. The CDR3 nucleotides are TGTGCCAGCAGCGTAGCAAGGGGGAATGGCTATGGCTACACCTTC.

The CDR3 region has the DNA TGTGCCAGCAGAGTATCAGGTGACTATGGCTACACCTTC. It specifies CASRVSGDYGYTF. The gene calls are TRBV19 and TRBJ1-2; D is unclear. Germline CDR1 LNHDA, CDR2 SQIVND (reference sequence). V was cut by 9 bases and J by 3 bases, with 14 bases left in between. This CDR3 spans 13 amino acids.

The chain carries TRBV10-3 and TRBJ1-1, with TRBD1 as a possible D gene (5 bases). The CDR3 loop spans 15 amino acids. V shed 6 bases and J shed 0 bases, with 14 bases lying between them. Germline loops: CDR1 ENHRY, CDR2 SYGVKD. Here the CDR3 reads CAISTPQDMNTEAFF. As DNA, the CDR3 is TGTGCCATCAGCACCCCACAGGATATGAACACTGAAGCTTTCTTT.

This chain links TRBV28 with TRBJ2-3, with TRBD1 as a possible D gene (5 bases). The CDR3 spans 14 residues. V was cut by 7 bases and J by 0 bases, with 11 bases left in between. CDR1 is MDHEN, CDR2 SYDVKM, per germline. CDR3 DNA sequence: TGTGCCAGCACCCTGACAGCTAGCACAGATACGCAGTATTTT. This codes for CASTLTASTDTQYF.

The rearrangement joins TRBV5-8 to TRBJ2-2; 10 bases match TRBD1. The germline V gene has CDR1 SGHTS and CDR2 YDEGEE. The CDR3 consists of 15 residues. Unmatched junction bases numbered 7, after V lost 4 bases and J lost 7 bases. The CDR3 coding sequence is TGTGCCAGCAGCCTAAGACAGGGGGCTGGCGGGGAGCTGTTTTTT. Protein sequence: CASSLRQGAGGELFF.

J is TRBJ1-4 and V is TRBV6-5; 7 bases line up with TRBD1. The CDR3 has 16 residues. CDR1 MNHEY and CDR2 SVGAGI come from the germline V gene. V was pared by 4 bases and J by 3 bases, with 8 bases of the junction left unmatched. The CDR3 coding sequence is TGTGCCAGCAGTTCTGAGGGGGCGCAGGCTAATGAAAAACTGTTTTTT. Protein: CASSSEGAQANEKLFF.

This clone showed up just a few times. This chain links TRBV6-4 with TRBJ2-1; 7 bases map to TRBD1. This CDR3 spans 13 amino acids. Germline assignment: CDR1 MRHNA and CDR2 SNTAGT. The V and J ends lost 5 bases and 5 bases, in that order; junction bases with no gene match: 3. The CDR3 bases are TGTGCCAGCAGTCCGACAGGGAACAATGAGCAGTTCTTC. Encoded protein: CASSPTGNNEQFF.

The V gene is TRBV6-6, the J gene TRBJ1-1; TRBD1 is a possible D gene (5 bases). Germline CDR1 and CDR2: MNHNY and SVGAGI (reference sequence). Trimming left V 0 bases short and J 5 bases short, with 10 bases between. The CDR3 has 14 residues. CDR3 in DNA: TGTGCCAGCAGTTACTCGGGGGGGGTTACTGAAGCTTTCTTT. Encoded protein: CASSYSGGVTEAFF.

This chain links TRBV5-6 with TRBJ2-5; D is perhaps TRBD2 (5 bases). The assigned J gene may be wrong: the sequence end matches TRBJ2-7 better. This CDR3 has 14 amino acids. Germline V gene lookup returns CDR1 SGHDT and CDR2 YYEEEE. CDR3 amino acids: CASSWTGVPYEQYF. CDR3 nucleotides: TGTGCCAGCAGCTGGACCGGGGTTCCCTACGAGCAGTACTTC.

The V gene is TRBV11-3, the J gene TRBJ2-5; D remains unclear. CDR1 is SGHNT and CDR2 is YENEEA in the germline V gene. The CDR3 length is 15 residues. V was pared by 1 base and J by 1 base, with 10 bases between. CDR3 in DNA: TGTGCCAGCAGCTTAGGGAGCGCACTCCAAGAGACCCAGTACTTC. It codes for CASSLGSALQETQYF.

The genes are TRBV6-1 and TRBJ1-2; D remains ambiguous. Germline assignment: CDR1 MNHNS and CDR2 SASEGT. V was trimmed by 7 bases and J by 5 bases, leaving 20 bases between them. The CDR3 consists of 15 residues. CDR3 in amino acids: CASILLTGVGYGYTF. CDR3 DNA sequence: TGTGCCAGCATACTACTTACCGGGGTAGGGTATGGCTACACCTTC.

J is TRBJ2-7 and V is TRBV27; D is perhaps TRBD1 (7 bases). Germline assignment: CDR1 MNHEY and CDR2 SMNVEV (reference sequence). V was clipped by 4 bases and J by 5 bases, with 15 bases between them. This CDR3 spans 14 amino acids. The CDR3 spells CASSSGGGGDEQYF. CDR3 in DNA: TGTGCCAGCAGTTCCGGAGGAGGGGGCGACGAGCAGTACTTC.

Only a few counts were recorded for this clone. This rearrangement joins TRBV6-5 to TRBJ1-2; 7 bases are a match to TRBD1. CDR1 MNHEY and CDR2 SVGAGI come from the germline V gene. J was trimmed by 7 bases and V by 8 bases; bases with no gene match: 7. This CDR3 comprises 12 residues. CDR3 coding DNA: TGTGCCAGCTCTAGGGGGCAAGGTGGCTACACCTTC. It is translated as CASSRGQGGYTF.

The rearrangement joins TRBV5-1 to TRBJ1-1; TRBD1 agrees at 10 bases. The trim removed 2 bases at V and 3 bases at J, leaving 16 bases unmatched. CDR1 is SGHRS, CDR2 YFSETQ, per germline. This CDR3 spans 19 amino acids. The DNA for the CDR3 is TGCGCCAGCAGCTTTTTAGGATTTCGGGACAGGGGTCTAGACACTGAAGCTTTCTTT. Its translation is CASSFLGFRDRGLDTEAFF.

The chain combines TRBV14 with TRBJ1-1; D possibly corresponds to TRBD1 (6 bases). V gave up 5 bases and J gave up 2 bases, with 12 bases separating them. CDR1 SGHDN and CDR2 FVKESK come from the germline V gene. The CDR3 length is 14 residues. The CDR3 bases are TGTGCCAGCAGCATCAGGGGAAGAAACACTGAAGCTTTCTTT. It is translated as CASSIRGRNTEAFF.

This clone was observed a single time. The chain has TRBV27 and TRBJ1-6, with a tentative D call TRBD1 (6 bases). Trimming removed 2 bases from V and 7 bases from J, with 12 bases in between. This CDR3 region has 15 residues. The germline V gene has CDR1 MNHEY and CDR2 SMNVEV (reference sequence). This CDR3 is CASSLGQGLNSPLHF. DNA of the CDR3: TGTGCCAGCAGTTTAGGGCAGGGGTTAAATTCACCCCTCCACTTT.

The chain uses TRBV7-2 and TRBJ2-3; 14 bases line up with TRBD2. V was pared by 3 bases and J by 5 bases, with 4 bases of the junction left unmatched. Germline V gene sequence: CDR1 SGHTA, CDR2 FQGNSA. The CDR3 sequence is 16 residues long. The CDR3 nucleotides are TGTGCCAGCAGCTTCCCTGGGACTAGCGGGGGAGATACGCAGTATTTT. Translated, it gives CASSFPGTSGGDTQYF.

The chain links TRBV19 to TRBJ2-7; a possible D gene is TRBD1 (6 bases). Germline V lookup: CDR1 LNHDA, CDR2 SQIVND (reference sequence). The CDR3 runs 13 residues. V lost 5 bases and J lost 2, with 10 bases in between. CDR3 in DNA: TGTGCCAGTAGTCGCACAGGGCCCTACGAGCAGTACTTC. Its translation is CASSRTGPYEQYF.

This rearrangement joins TRBV5-1 to TRBJ2-1; 10 nucleotides agree with TRBD2. The CDR3 sequence is 15 residues long. Germline CDR1 is SGHRS and CDR2 is YFSETQ. Germline trimming cut 3 bases from V and 4 bases from J; bases unmatched to any gene: 4. For the CDR3, the DNA is TGCGCCAGCAGCTCCCTAGCGGGGGTATACAATGAGCAGTTCTTC. Protein: CASSSLAGVYNEQFF.

This sequence joins TRBV5-3 and TRBJ2-3; 9 bases agree with TRBD2. TRBV5-3 is noted as an ORF with a role that remains uncertain. This CDR3 has 15 amino acids. Losses at the gene ends were 3 bases for V and 6 bases for J; bases not matched to a gene: 8. The CDR3 loop reads CARSCLAGETDTQYF. DNA for the CDR3: TGTGCCAGAAGCTGTTTAGCGGGGGAGACGGATACGCAGTATTTT.

This clone was recorded only once. The V call is TRBV5-1, the J call TRBJ2-3; 8 nucleotides agree with TRBD2. This CDR3 spans 16 amino acids. J lost 0 bases, V lost 3 bases, and 6 bases had no gene match. Germline V gene sequence: CDR1 SGHRS, CDR2 YFSETQ. The CDR3 DNA follows: TGCGCCAGCAGCTGGGGTGCTAGCGGGAGCACAGATACGCAGTATTTT. Its translation: CASSWGASGSTDTQYF.

The chain employs TRBV7-7 and TRBJ2-5; weak D call: TRBD1 (6 bases). The CDR3 length is 14 residues. Germline V gives CDR1 SSHAT, CDR2 FNYEAQ (reference sequence). V gave up 1 base and J gave up 6 bases, with 12 bases separating them. CDR3 nucleotide sequence: TGTGCCAGCAGCTTAGAAGGCAGGGGACAGACCCAGTACTTC. Translated, it gives CASSLEGRGQTQYF.

This clone was seen more than once but under ten times. CDR3 in amino acids: CASSPLGGGNQPQHF. CDR3 bases: TGTGCCAGCAGTCCCCTTGGGGGGGGCAATCAGCCCCAGCATTTT. The chain couples TRBV6-1 to TRBJ1-5; D may be TRBD1 (5 bases). CDR3 length equals 15 residues. The ends were cut back, 5 bases at V and 2 bases at J, with 13 bases in the middle. CDR1 MNHNS and CDR2 SASEGT come from the germline V gene.

V gene TRBV9 combines with J gene TRBJ2-6; D not certain. Looked up from germline, CDR1 is SGDLS and CDR2 is YYNGEE. Trimming left V 0 bases short and J 8 bases short, with 9 bases between. The CDR3 has 14 residues. The CDR3 DNA sequence: TGTGCCAGCAGCGTAGGTGGCATTACCAACGTCCTGACTTTC. Its protein is CASSVGGITNVLTF.

The V gene is TRBV30, the J gene TRBJ2-5, with 9 nucleotides matching TRBD1. The trim removed 4 bases at V and 1 base at J, leaving 13 bases unmatched. Germline CDR1 is GTSNPN and CDR2 is SVGIG (reference sequence). This CDR3 comprises 17 residues. The CDR3 is CAWTGTGKGGFQETQYF. The CDR3 DNA reads TGTGCCTGGACCGGGACAGGGAAAGGGGGCTTCCAAGAGACCCAGTACTTC.

CDR3 nucleotides: TGTGCCAGCAGCTACAGGGGCGAGACTGAAGCTTTCTTT. This encodes CASSYRGETEAFF. V usage is TRBV11-3 and J usage is TRBJ1-1; 7 bases are a match to TRBD1. V shed 4 bases, J shed 5 bases, and the junction held 4 bases outside the gene matches. The CDR3 sequence is 13 residues long. Per the germline V gene, CDR1 is SGHNT and CDR2 is YENEEA. Variable domain in full (rest from reference TRBV11-3 and TRBJ1-1): EAGVVQSPRYKIIEKKQPVAFWCNPISGHNTLYWYLQNLGQGPELLIRYENEEAVDDSQLPKDRFSAERLKGVDSTLKIQPAELGDSAVYLCASSYRGETEAFFGQGTRLTVV.

Comments on this clone: A junction end diverges from the germline sequence, so it may reflect a read error. The rearrangement uses TRBV7-9 and TRBJ2-7; 8 bases are a match to TRBD2. In germline, CDR1 is SEHNR, CDR2 FQNEAQ (reference sequence). This CDR3 contains 16 residues. This chain's CDR3 is CSSSPGIGGAGNEQYF. CDR3 nucleotides: TGTTCCAGCAGCCCCGGTATCGGGGGGGCCGGGAACGAGCAGTACTTC.